The clone carrying this T cell receptor (beta chain) was picked up many times. The antigen is not known. This entry comes from a study of CD8 T cells in ankylosing spondylitis. V shed 0 bases and J shed 5 bases, with 8 bases lying between them. The CDR3 consists of 13 residues. The germline CDR1 and CDR2 sequences are SGHDT and YYEEEE. The authors made TCR beta libraries by quantitative 5'-RACE with molecular barcodes. TCRdb called the 5' RACE reads again in MiXCR, with one record for every CDR3 protein. Of 120,000 to 150,000 distinct CDR3 sequences in the sample, about 8% are singletons; the top ten hold less than 7.5%. Study-level findings and limits: Certain motif variants had earlier appeared in reactive arthritis synovial fluid and blood. Researchers report that disease-linked clones proved CD8+ and relatively rare in peripheral blood.

The sequenced material came from synovial fluid, either unsorted or a sorted T cell fraction (not recorded which). The rearrangement joins TRBV5-6 to TRBJ1-1; D may be TRBD1 (5 bases). The TCR originated in a male donor with ankylosing spondylitis. The CDR3 sequence is CASSLARATEAFF. As DNA, the CDR3 is TGTGCCAGCAGCTTGGCCAGGGCTACTGAAGCTTTCTTT.